This T cell receptor beta chain was retrieved from a study of OX40 agonist ivuxolimab in advanced cancers. Study background: The patients received agonistic anti-OX40 (CD134) antibody ivuxolimab.

Clones were read by immunoSEQ multiplex PCR, and TCRdb kept only the in-frame ones, dropping some. The table lists under 70,000 clones, 85% to 90% of them singletons. CDR1 MNHEY and CDR2 SMNVEV come from the germline V gene (reference sequence). The CDR3 covers 19 residues. Between the trimmed V and J ends, which lost 4 bases and 0 bases, there was a span of 19 bases. The specimen was CD4+ or CD8+ T cells sorted from blood, collected in a trial of the OX40 agonist ivuxolimab. The receptor was isolated from an adult with an advanced solid tumor such as melanoma, head and neck, liver or kidney cancer. The genes are TRBV27 and TRBJ2-6, with D possibly matching TRBD1 (6 bases). The chain's CDR3 is CASSSRSGQSVSGANVLTF. In nucleotides, the CDR3 is TGTGCCAGCAGTTCCAGGTCCGGACAGTCGGTCTCTGGGGCCAACGTCCTGACTTTC.